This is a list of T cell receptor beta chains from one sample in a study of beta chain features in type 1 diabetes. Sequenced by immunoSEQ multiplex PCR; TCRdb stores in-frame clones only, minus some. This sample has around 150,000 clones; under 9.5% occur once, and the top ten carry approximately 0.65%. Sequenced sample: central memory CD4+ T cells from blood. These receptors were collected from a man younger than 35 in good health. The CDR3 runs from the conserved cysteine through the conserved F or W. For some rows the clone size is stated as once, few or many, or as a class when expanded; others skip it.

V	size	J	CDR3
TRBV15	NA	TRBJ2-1	CATSWGLAGDSDEQFF
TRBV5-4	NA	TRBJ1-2	CASSLGGRNYGYTF
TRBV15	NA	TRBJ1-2	CATSLGTGPSYGYTF
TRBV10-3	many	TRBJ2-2	CAISGGATGELFF
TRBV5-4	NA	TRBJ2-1	CASSLGTASHNEQFF
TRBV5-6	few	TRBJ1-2	CASSLVGQRHYGYTF
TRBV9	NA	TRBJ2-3	CASSGQAGGTDTQYF
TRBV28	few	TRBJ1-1	CASSEYMDVGERGEAFF
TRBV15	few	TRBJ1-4	CATSRPEARHEKLFF
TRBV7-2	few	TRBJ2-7	CASSLGSPSGNDEQYF
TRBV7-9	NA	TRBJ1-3	CASAEVPGNTIYF
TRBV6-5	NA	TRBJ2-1	CASTARNEQFF
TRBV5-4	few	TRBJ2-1	CASSGMTSGSYNEQFF
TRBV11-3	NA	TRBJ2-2	CASSFSSTGWDGELFF
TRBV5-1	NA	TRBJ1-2	CASSGQGDGYTF
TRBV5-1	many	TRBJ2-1	CASSVTGSSSYNEQFF
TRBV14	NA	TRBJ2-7	CASSQVGQVYEQYF
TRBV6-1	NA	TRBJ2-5	CASSETGGRQTQYF
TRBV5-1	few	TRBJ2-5	CASSLAFETQYF
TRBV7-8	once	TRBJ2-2	CASSLLAGGTGELFF
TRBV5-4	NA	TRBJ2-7	CASSYPQGNEQYF
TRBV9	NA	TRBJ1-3	CASSVGDSGNTIYF
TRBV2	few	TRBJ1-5	CASSTRQTSNQPQHF
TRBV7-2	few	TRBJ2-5	CASSQGQMETQYF
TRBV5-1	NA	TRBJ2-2	CASRGSGVYTGELFF